The 27 T cell receptor beta chains below all came from one sample that was sequenced in a study of T cell responses to AZD1222 COVID-19 vaccine. The data were produced by immunoSEQ multiplex PCR, yet TCRdb's version contains in-frame clones alone and is incomplete. The sample has 120,000 or so clones; 80% to 90% are singletons. The specimen comprised peripheral blood, sampled on day 0 of AZD1222 vaccination. These receptors all stem from an adult in good health.

The chain joins TRBV28 to TRBJ1-5; D is perhaps TRBD1 (5 bases). Deletions cut 5 bases from V and 4 bases from J, with 15 bases between. This CDR3 has 15 residues. Per germline, CDR1 MDHEN and CDR2 SYDVKM. This chain's CDR3 is CASSPFFEGNQPQHF. CDR3 DNA sequence: TGTGCCAGCAGTCCCTTTTTTGAGGGGAATCAGCCCCAGCATTTT.

Only one count was recorded for this clone. The chain recombines TRBV10-3 with TRBJ1-1; D is undetermined. Trimming took off 4 bases at V and 7 bases at J, with 7 bases between the two ends. Germline V gene lookup returns CDR1 ENHRY and CDR2 SYGVKD. There are 11 residues in the CDR3. CDR3 region: CAISGTGEAFF. As DNA, the CDR3 is TGTGCCATCAGTGGCACGGGTGAAGCTTTCTTT.

J is TRBJ1-5 and V is TRBV3-1 (or the pseudogene TRBV3-2), with D possibly TRBD1 on 5 matching bases. The V end lost 1 base, the J end lost 0 bases, and 7 bases lay between the germline ends. The CDR3 contains 15 residues. CDR1 and CDR2 from the germline V gene are LGHDT and YNNKEL (reference sequence). CDR3 in amino acids: CASSQVGDSNQPQHF. CDR3 bases: TGTGCCAGCAGCCAAGTAGGGGATAGCAATCAGCCCCAGCATTTT.

V gene TRBV28 combines with J gene TRBJ2-4; D tentatively reads TRBD1 or TRBD2 (5 bases each). The CDR3 is 14 residues long. Germline CDR1 MDHEN, CDR2 SYDVKM. With 2 bases removed from V and 5 bases from J, the gap between germline ends came to 10 bases. CDR3 sequence (DNA): TGTGCCAGCAGTTTAGGGGGTGTAGAAAACATTCAGTACTTC. This gives the protein CASSLGGVENIQYF.

This clone came up a few times. This rearrangement joins TRBV5-6 to TRBJ1-2; 8 nucleotides match TRBD1. Unmatched junction bases numbered 10, after V lost 4 bases and J lost 8 bases. This CDR3 region has 14 residues. Germline CDR1 and CDR2: SGHDT and YYEEEE. CDR3 loop: CASSPDRVFSGYTF. The CDR3 DNA reads TGTGCCAGCAGCCCGGACAGGGTATTTTCGGGCTACACCTTC. Full variable domain (outside the CDR3, taken from reference TRBV5-6 and TRBJ1-2): DAGVTQSPTHLIKTRGQQVTLRCSPKSGHDTVSWYQQALGQGPQFIFQYYEEEERQRGNFPDRFSGHQFPNYSSELNVNALLLGDSALYLCASSPDRVFSGYTFGSGTRLTVV.

The chain carries TRBV6-5 and TRBJ2-7; D not certain. The V and J ends lost 6 bases and 8 bases respectively, with 14 bases between them. Looked up from germline, CDR1 is MNHEY and CDR2 is SVGAGI. There are 12 residues in the CDR3. As DNA, the CDR3 is TGTGCCAGCAGCCCCACGATCCTTCAGCAGTACTTC. Its protein is CASSPTILQQYF.

This clone has only a few counts. V and J are TRBV19 and TRBJ2-1; TRBD1 matches at 8 bases. V shed 6 bases and J 7 bases; nucleotides not matched to a gene: 8. CDR3 length: 14 residues. Germline loops: CDR1 LNHDA, CDR2 SQIVND (reference sequence). The CDR3: CASSPRGLGNEQFF. For the CDR3, the DNA is TGTGCCAGTAGCCCCAGGGGGCTCGGGAATGAGCAGTTCTTC.

The chain joins TRBV7-2 to TRBJ2-3; D unresolved. The CDR3 has 13 amino acids. Trimming took 5 bases from V and 4 from J, leaving 10 bases between them. CDR1 and CDR2 (germline): SGHTA, FQGNSA. CDR3 protein: CASSQVVADTQYF. Written as DNA, the CDR3 is TGTGCCAGCAGCCAGGTGGTGGCAGATACGCAGTATTTT.

The chain is built from TRBV6-5 and TRBJ2-2; D remains ambiguous. Germline values: CDR1 MNHEY, CDR2 SVGAGI. The CDR3 loop spans 16 amino acids. The V end was cut by 3 bases, the J end by 0 bases, with 11 bases between. The CDR3 DNA follows: TGTGCCAGCAGTTATAACATGTGGGCGAACACCGGGGAGCTGTTTTTT. It encodes CASSYNMWANTGELFF.

This chain joins TRBV6-5 and TRBJ2-5; 15 bases are a match to TRBD2. J lost 9 bases, V lost 2 bases, and 4 bases had no gene match. The CDR3 has 15 residues. The germline V gene has CDR1 MNHEY and CDR2 SVGAGI. In DNA form, the CDR3 reads TGTGCCAGCAGTTACGGACTAGCGGGGGGGAGGGCCCAGTACTTC. It translates to CASSYGLAGGRAQYF.

CDR3: CAWSPRGFSTDTQYF. CDR3 DNA: TGTGCCTGGAGCCCCCGGGGGTTTAGCACAGATACGCAGTATTTT. The chain recombines TRBV30 with TRBJ2-3; D is perhaps TRBD2 (6 bases). Per germline, CDR1 GTSNPN and CDR2 SVGIG (reference sequence). Between the trimmed V and J ends, which lost 3 bases and 0 bases, there was a span of 13 bases. The CDR3 covers 15 residues. Full variable domain (outside the CDR3, taken from reference TRBV30 and TRBJ2-3): SQTIHQWPATLVQPVGSPLSLECTVEGTSNPNLYWYRQAAGRGLQLLFYSVGIGQISSEVPQNLSASRPQDRQFILSSKKLLLSDSGFYLCAWSPRGFSTDTQYFGPGTRLTVL.

J is TRBJ2-4 and V is TRBV5-4; TRBD2 matches at 10 bases. Unmatched junction bases numbered 6, after V lost 4 bases and J lost 2 bases. The germline V gene has CDR1 SGHNT and CDR2 YYREEE (reference sequence). The CDR3 spans 16 residues. This CDR3 is CASSRTSGNPKNIQYF. The CDR3 bases are TGTGCCAGCAGCCGGACTAGCGGAAATCCCAAAAACATTCAGTACTTC. The full variable domain, with the rest looked up from reference TRBV5-4 and TRBJ2-4, is ETGVTQSPTHLIKTRGQQVTLRCSSQSGHNTVSWYQQALGQGPQFIFQYYREEENGRGNFPPRFSGLQFPNYSSELNVNALELDDSALYLCASSRTSGNPKNIQYFGAGTRLSVL.

The DNA for the CDR3 is TGTGCCAGCAGCTCAAGACTAGCGGGAGTTAGCGAGCAGTACTTC. It yields the protein CASSSRLAGVSEQYF. The rearrangement links TRBV5-4 to TRBJ2-7; 12 positions match TRBD2. The CDR3 sequence is 15 residues long. Germline CDR1 SGHNT, CDR2 YYREEE (reference sequence). V was pared by 3 bases and J by 6 bases, with 7 bases of the junction left unmatched.

This clone was seen just once. The V and J genes are TRBV11-3 and TRBJ1-6, with TRBD1 matching 8 bases. Germline V gene data show CDR1 as SGHNT and CDR2 as YENEEA. V shed 5 bases, J shed 7 bases, and the junction held 1 base outside the gene matches. The CDR3 extends over 13 amino acids. The CDR3 DNA reads as TGTGCCAGCAGCAGGGACAGGAATTCACCCCTCCACTTT. Protein product: CASSRDRNSPLHF.

This chain links TRBV30 with TRBJ2-3; D possibly matches TRBD1 or TRBD2 (5 bases each). Trimming cost V 3 bases and J 9 bases, with 10 bases left between them. Germline CDR1 reads GTSNPN; CDR2 reads SVGIG (reference sequence). The CDR3 covers 11 residues. The CDR3 loop is CAWSGAPTQYF. CDR3 sequence (DNA): TGTGCCTGGAGCGGGGCTCCAACGCAGTATTTT.

The chain couples TRBV6-4 to TRBJ1-4; 9 nucleotides match TRBD1. This CDR3 has 14 amino acids. With 4 bases clipped from V and 5 bases from J, the junction kept 2 bases outside the gene matches. The germline V gene encodes CDR1 MRHNA and CDR2 SNTAGT. CDR3 bases: TGTGCCAGCAGTGCGGGGACAGGGAATGAAAAACTGTTTTTT. Translation gives CASSAGTGNEKLFF.

This sequence joins TRBV28 and TRBJ1-1, with D maybe TRBD1 (6 bases). Per germline, CDR1 MDHEN and CDR2 SYDVKM. This CDR3 contains 16 residues. Trimming took 7 bases from V and 4 from J, leaving 22 bases between them. The CDR3 bases are TGTGCCAGCAATCCACACCGGGTCCTAGGGGGCACTGAAGCTTTCTTT. Translated: CASNPHRVLGGTEAFF.

This clone is a singleton in its sample. CDR3 protein: CASSFGAAGELFF. CDR3 DNA: TGTGCCAGCAGTTTTGGAGCTGCCGGGGAGCTGTTTTTT. The chain is built from TRBV12-3 or TRBV12-4 and TRBJ2-2, with no clear D. The V gene lost 3 bases and the J gene lost 6 bases, with 8 bases spanning the gap. The CDR3 contains 13 residues.

V gene TRBV30 combines with J gene TRBJ2-7; the match to TRBD1 covers 7 bases. This CDR3 contains 13 residues. Per the germline V gene, CDR1 is GTSNPN and CDR2 is SVGIG (reference sequence). The V segment lost 1 base and the J segment 3 bases; nucleotides outside the gene matches: 3. CDR3 region: CAWSGAGGYEQYF. The CDR3 nucleotides read TGTGCCTGGAGTGGTGCAGGGGGCTACGAGCAGTACTTC.

The rearrangement joins TRBV18 to TRBJ2-7; the match to TRBD1 covers 7 bases. Trimming took 4 bases from V and 0 from J; bases not matched to a gene: 3. Germline assignment: CDR1 KGHSH and CDR2 LQKENI. The CDR3 runs 14 residues. DNA for the CDR3: TGTGCCAGCTCACGACAGGGTGCCTCCTACGAGCAGTACTTC. It is translated as CASSRQGASYEQYF.

This chain joins TRBV27 and TRBJ2-7; D is undetermined. V was trimmed by 0 bases and J by 2 bases, leaving 8 bases between them. The germline V gene has CDR1 MNHEY and CDR2 SMNVEV (reference sequence). This CDR3 has 14 residues. In DNA form, the CDR3 reads TGTGCCAGCAGTTTATCTCAGACCACCTACGAGCAGTACTTC. Encoded protein: CASSLSQTTYEQYF.

The V call is TRBV28, the J call TRBJ1-2, with TRBD1 identical over 8 bases. The CDR3 contains 14 residues. V was pared by 3 bases and J by 4 bases, with 4 bases of the junction left unmatched. CDR1 and CDR2 from the germline V gene are MDHEN and SYDVKM. The CDR3 DNA reads as TGTGCCAGCAGTTTGTCTCAGGGGGCCTATGGCTACACCTTC. It specifies CASSLSQGAYGYTF.

The genes are TRBV24-1 and TRBJ1-2; no firm D call. The CDR3 contains 13 residues. Trimming removed 6 bases from V and 3 bases from J, with 10 bases in between. Germline V CDR1 and CDR2: KGHDR, SFDVKD. CDR3 amino acids: CATSRGVDYGYTF. The CDR3 nucleotides read TGTGCCACCAGTCGGGGTGTCGACTATGGCTACACCTTC.

This chain uses TRBV5-1 with TRBJ1-4; D remains unclear. This CDR3 is built from 15 residues. Germline V gene sequence: CDR1 SGHRS, CDR2 YFSETQ. V was shortened by 0 bases and J by 8 bases, with 14 bases between the two germline ends. This chain's CDR3 is CASSLDTGLGEKLFF. The CDR3 DNA sequence: TGCGCCAGCAGCTTGGACACTGGGTTGGGGGAAAAACTGTTTTTT.

The chain couples TRBV11-2 to TRBJ2-3, with unresolved D. Deletions cut 5 bases from V and 4 bases from J, with 4 bases between. Germline CDR1 SGHAT, CDR2 FQNNGV. This CDR3 is built from 11 residues. The DNA for the CDR3 is TGTGCCAGCAGCCCATCAGATACGCAGTATTTT. It yields the protein CASSPSDTQYF.

This clone was picked up a small number of times. The rearrangement links TRBV7-9 to TRBJ1-6; the match to TRBD1 covers 8 bases. Germline trimming cut 5 bases from V and 10 bases from J; bases unmatched to any gene: 7. Per the germline V gene, CDR1 is SEHNR and CDR2 is FQNEAQ (reference sequence). There are 14 residues in the CDR3. The CDR3 DNA sequence: TGTGCCAGCAGCGCCGAGACAGGGGTGTCACCCCTCCACTTT. This translates into CASSAETGVSPLHF.

This clone showed up just a few times. The rearrangement links TRBV19 to TRBJ1-5, with D possibly being TRBD1 (6 bases). V lost 3 bases and J 9 bases, leaving 15 bases between the germline ends. This CDR3 contains 14 residues. The germline V gene encodes CDR1 LNHDA and CDR2 SQIVND (reference sequence). CDR3 loop: CASSMGRQVPPQHF. The CDR3 bases are TGTGCCAGTAGTATGGGCCGACAGGTTCCGCCCCAGCATTTT.